The rows below give T cell receptor beta chains drawn from one sample of a study of spatial heterogeneity in lung cancer. Each CDR3 protein gets one entry after TCRdb re-called the 5' RACE reads with MiXCR. The sample holds around 2,900 distinct CDR3 sequences, less than 20% seen once. The sample in question was normal lung tissue next to the tumor, obtained at surgery. The receptors derive from a male donor with early-stage non-small cell lung cancer. CDR3s include the opening cysteine and the closing phenylalanine or tryptophan. D genes are given only for firm matches. Not every row has a clone size; where given, it reads once, few, many or a size class.

>TRBJ2-4|.|TRBD2|TRBV18
CASSPAGTRYNIQYF
TGTGCCAGCTCACCGGCCGGGACTAGGTACAACATTCAGTACTTC
>TRBJ2-7|large|.|TRBV5-1
CASSLGDEGFDAYEQYF
TGCGCCAGCAGCCTGGGGGACGAGGGATTCGACGCCTACGAGCAGTACTTC
>TRBJ2-7|.|TRBD2|TRBV13
CASSLYASGNSYEQYF
TGTGCCAGCAGCTTATACGCTAGCGGAAATTCCTACGAGCAGTACTTC
>TRBJ1-1|hyperexpanded|.|TRBV2
CASGAGSEAFF
TGTGCCAGCGGCGCGGGCTCTGAAGCTTTCTTT
>TRBJ2-2|.|.|TRBV29-1
CSVVLANTGELFF
TGCAGCGTTGTTCTTGCGAACACCGGGGAGCTGTTTTTT
>TRBJ2-2|medium-sized|.|TRBV21-1
CANYRGYAGELFF
TGTGCCAACTATCGAGGGTATGCCGGGGAGCTGTTTTTT
>TRBJ2-1|.|.|TRBV14
CASSQDGRPRLDEQFF
TGTGCCAGCAGCCAAGACGGAAGACCGAGATTGGATGAGCAGTTCTTC
>TRBJ2-7|medium-sized|TRBD1|TRBV7-9
CASSRGQYEQYF
TGTGCCAGCAGCCGGGGACAGTACGAGCAGTACTTC
>TRBJ2-3|large|.|TRBV20-1
CSAIVGMRDTQYF
TGCAGTGCTATCGTGGGAATGAGAGATACGCAGTATTTT
>TRBJ1-1|medium-sized|.|TRBV7-9
CASSLGSGIESTEAFF
TGTGCCAGCAGCTTAGGCTCAGGGATCGAGAGCACTGAAGCTTTCTTT
>TRBJ2-1|.|.|TRBV7-9
CASSPPNNEQFF
TGTGCCAGCAGCCCTCCTAACAATGAGCAGTTCTTC
>TRBJ2-7|few|.|TRBV12-3/TRBV12-4
CASSFGQYYEQYF
TGTGCCAGCAGTTTTGGCCAGTACTACGAGCAGTACTTC
>TRBJ2-3|large|TRBD1|TRBV5-1
CASSSMGQSTDTQYF
TGCGCCAGCAGCTCTATGGGACAGAGCACAGATACGCAGTATTTT
>TRBJ2-2|medium-sized|.|TRBV11-1
CASSLVGLSANTGELFF
TGTGCCAGCAGCTTAGTAGGACTGTCAGCGAACACCGGGGAGCTGTTTTTT
>TRBJ2-3|.|.|TRBV19
CASSIGGRATDTQYF
TGTGCCAGTAGTATAGGTGGCAGGGCAACAGATACGCAGTATTTT
>TRBJ1-1|medium-sized|.|TRBV4-2
CASRLQGGSTEAFF
TGTGCCAGCAGACTACAGGGAGGGAGCACTGAAGCTTTCTTT
>TRBJ1-5|.|.|TRBV27
CASGSGPQPQHF
TGTGCCAGCGGGTCAGGGCCGCAGCCCCAGCATTTT
>TRBJ2-5|few|TRBD2|TRBV2
CASSPGLAGQETQYF
TGTGCCAGCAGCCCGGGACTAGCGGGACAAGAGACCCAGTACTTC
>TRBJ1-5|medium-sized|.|TRBV27
CARTQAFNQPQHF
TGTGCCAGGACACAGGCTTTCAATCAGCCCCAGCATTTT
>TRBJ1-2|medium-sized|.|TRBV6-1
CASSRDKNYGYTF
TGTGCCAGCAGCCGGGACAAGAACTATGGCTACACCTTC
>TRBJ2-7|large|.|TRBV6-5
CASSYMGGGPLEQYF
TGTGCCAGCAGTTACATGGGCGGGGGCCCTTTGGAGCAGTACTTC
>TRBJ2-3|.|.|TRBV12-3/TRBV12-4
CASTLPVRDISTDTQYF
TGTGCCAGCACCTTACCAGTCCGGGACATAAGCACAGATACGCAGTATTTT
>TRBJ2-1|medium-sized|TRBD2|TRBV2
CASSGLAGATSFF
TGTGCCAGCTCCGGCCTAGCGGGAGCAACCTCGTTCTTC
>TRBJ2-3|few|.|TRBV4-2
CASSPSYRDTQYF
TGTGCCAGCAGCCCAAGTTACAGAGATACGCAGTATTTT
>TRBJ2-7|medium-sized|TRBD1|TRBV11-2
CASSFSGTGSDEQYF
TGTGCCAGCAGCTTCTCCGGGACAGGGTCCGACGAGCAGTACTTC
>TRBJ2-2|medium-sized|.|TRBV7-8
CASSTQPDGPRELFF
TGTGCCAGCAGCACCCAACCGGACGGGCCTAGGGAGCTGTTTTTT
>TRBJ2-2|medium-sized|.|TRBV7-7
CASSFSAGTGELFF
TGTGCTAGCAGCTTTTCGGCGGGCACCGGGGAGCTGTTTTTT
>TRBJ2-4|medium-sized|.|TRBV7-2
CASSSPRDVKYF
TGTGCCAGCAGCTCCCCGAGGGACGTAAAGTACTTC
>TRBJ2-6|.|.|TRBV7-9
CASSPAGANVLTF
TGTGCCAGCAGCCCGGCAGGGGCCAACGTCCTGACTTTC
>TRBJ2-3|.|TRBD2|TRBV12-3/TRBV12-4
CASNLGVAGSTDTQYF
TGTGCCAGCAACCTGGGGGTAGCGGGTAGCACAGATACGCAGTATTTT
>TRBJ2-1|few|TRBD2|TRBV6-5
CASTSGGYNEQFF
TGTGCCAGCACCTCGGGGGGTTACAATGAGCAGTTCTTC
>TRBJ1-2|medium-sized|.|TRBV6-1
CASSWGVDGYTF
TGTGCCAGCAGTTGGGGGGTAGATGGCTACACCTTC
>TRBJ2-5|medium-sized|.|TRBV6-6
CASSSGQWKAQYF
TGTGCCAGCAGTTCCGGACAGTGGAAGGCCCAGTACTTC
>TRBJ1-1|.|.|TRBV6-1
CASRTPGRENTEAFF
TGTGCCAGCAGAACCCCTGGCAGGGAAAACACTGAAGCTTTCTTT
>TRBJ2-3|few|.|TRBV27
CASLPEGALGWTDTQYF
TGTGCCAGCCTTCCGGAGGGGGCCCTGGGGTGGACAGATACGCAGTATTTT
>TRBJ1-3|medium-sized|.|TRBV7-2
CASSLAPSSGNTIYF
TGTGCCAGCAGCTTAGCCCCGAGCTCTGGAAACACCATATATTTT
>TRBJ2-6|medium-sized|TRBD1|TRBV11-2
CASSLEFGTGAPGANVLTF
TGTGCCAGCAGCTTAGAATTCGGGACAGGGGCTCCTGGGGCCAACGTCCTGACTTTC
>TRBJ2-7|medium-sized|.|TRBV20-1
CSARDLGSGDYEQYF
TGCAGTGCTAGAGATCTCGGTAGCGGAGACTACGAGCAGTACTTC
>TRBJ2-5|medium-sized|.|TRBV2
CASKGRVQETQYF
TGTGCCAGCAAGGGGCGGGTCCAAGAGACCCAGTACTTC
>TRBJ2-5|medium-sized|.|TRBV5-1
CASRDQGSAETQYF
TGCGCCAGCAGGGATCAGGGATCGGCAGAGACCCAGTACTTC
>TRBJ1-1|.|.|TRBV12-3/TRBV12-4
CASSFTRDGEAFF
TGTGCCAGCAGTTTTACAAGGGATGGCGAAGCTTTCTTT
>TRBJ1-1|few|.|TRBV9
CASSVDSGDTEAFF
TGTGCCAGCAGCGTAGATTCAGGGGACACTGAAGCTTTCTTT
>TRBJ2-7|medium-sized|TRBD2|TRBV20-1
CSASPSGGTYEQYF
TGCAGTGCATCTCCTAGCGGGGGGACCTACGAGCAGTACTTC
>TRBJ2-7|.|TRBD1|TRBV10-2
CASSPTGPGDEQYF
TGCGCCAGCAGTCCGACAGGGCCAGGGGACGAGCAGTACTTC
>TRBJ1-3|medium-sized|.|TRBV4-1
CASSQDGSGYGNTIYF
TGCGCCAGCAGCCAAGATGGATCCGGGTATGGAAACACCATATATTTT